The present TCR beta chain was sequenced within a study of blood T cell repertoires in COVID-19. The overall study: Donors in the United States, Italy and Spain gave samples during acute or convalescent COVID-19. T cells, B-cell-depleted T cells, or PBMCs provided the cDNA or gDNA that served as material.

In the source study's methods: Scientists estimated how many nucleated cells there were by amplifying reference gene primers. Using immunoSEQ multiplex PCR, the repertoire was profiled, and TCRdb retains in-frame clones only, with some absent. V and J calls and clone size are copied from that table; D and trimming were computed from the DNA. The sample lists 150,000 to 200,000 clones, about 82% occurring once. Trimming took 0 bases from V and 10 from J; bases not matched to a gene: 7. This CDR3 has 15 residues. Germline CDR1 reads SGHTS; CDR2 reads YDEGEE. The J gene is TRBJ2-1, the V gene TRBV5-8; 10 nucleotides match TRBD2. The TCR was taken from a woman aged 25 to 39 with acute or convalescent COVID-19. The material sequenced was peripheral blood. The CDR3 DNA sequence: TGTGCCAGCAGCTTGGGTAGCGGGAGGACAGGCGAGCAGTTCTTC. It specifies CASSLGSGRTGEQFF. The entire variable domain, with the rest obtained from reference TRBV5-8 and TRBJ2-1, is as follows: EAGVTQSPTHLIKTRGQQATLRCSPISGHTSVYWYQQALGLGLQFLLWYDEGEERNRGNFPPRFSGRQFPNYSSELNVNALELEDSALYLCASSLGSGRTGEQFFGPGTRLTVL.